The entry below describes one TCR beta chain. Reverse transcription of roughly 0.45 to 1 ug RNA used random hexamers. The CDR3 of TCR beta was amplified by immunoSEQ multiplex PCR across 54 Vbeta and 13 Jbeta. TCRdb analysed the immunoSEQ multiplex PCR reads with MiXCR anew, one entry per CDR3 protein. The sample has roughly 80,000 distinct CDR3 sequences, approximately 94% seen once. The data stem from a study of CD8 T cells in Susac syndrome. From germline, CDR1 is MNHNY and CDR2 SVGAGI (reference sequence). The CDR3 extends over 14 amino acids. V was shortened by 4 bases and J by 2 bases, with 9 bases between the two germline ends.

The V and J genes are TRBV6-6 and TRBJ1-5; the D gene is possibly TRBD1 (6 bases). Sequencing input: CD8+ T cells from PBMCs. The sequence came from a human donor in good health. This chain's CDR3 is CASSSGAGNQPQHF. DNA of the CDR3: TGTGCCAGCAGTTCAGGGGCGGGCAATCAGCCCCAGCATTTT.